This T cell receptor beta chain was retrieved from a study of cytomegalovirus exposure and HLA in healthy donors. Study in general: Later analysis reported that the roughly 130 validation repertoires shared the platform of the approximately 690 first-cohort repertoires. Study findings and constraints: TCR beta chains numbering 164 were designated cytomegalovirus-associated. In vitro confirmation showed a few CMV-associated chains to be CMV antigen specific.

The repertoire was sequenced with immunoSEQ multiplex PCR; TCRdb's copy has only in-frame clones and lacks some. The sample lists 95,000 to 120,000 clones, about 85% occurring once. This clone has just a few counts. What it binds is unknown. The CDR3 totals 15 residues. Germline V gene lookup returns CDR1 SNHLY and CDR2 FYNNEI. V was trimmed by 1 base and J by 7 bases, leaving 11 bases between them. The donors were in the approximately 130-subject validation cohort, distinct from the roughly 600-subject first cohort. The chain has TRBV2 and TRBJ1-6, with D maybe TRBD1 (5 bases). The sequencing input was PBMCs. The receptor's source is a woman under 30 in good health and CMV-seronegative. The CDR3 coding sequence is TGTGCCAGCAGTGAAGGTAGGGGCCCAAATTCACCCCTCCACTTT. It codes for CASSEGRGPNSPLHF.